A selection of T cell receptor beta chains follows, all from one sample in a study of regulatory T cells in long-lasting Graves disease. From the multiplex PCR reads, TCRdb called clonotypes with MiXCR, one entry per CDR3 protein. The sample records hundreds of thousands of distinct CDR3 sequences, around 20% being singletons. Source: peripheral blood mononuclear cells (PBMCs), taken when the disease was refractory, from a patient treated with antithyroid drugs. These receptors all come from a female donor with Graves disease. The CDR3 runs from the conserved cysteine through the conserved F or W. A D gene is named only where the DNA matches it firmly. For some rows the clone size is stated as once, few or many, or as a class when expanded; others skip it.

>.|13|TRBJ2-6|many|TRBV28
CASSLADGFILTF
TGTGCCAGCAGTTTAGCGGACGGATTTATACTGACTTTC
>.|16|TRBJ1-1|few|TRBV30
CAWSDGGGVGITEAFF
TGTGCCTGGAGCGACGGTGGGGGGGTGGGAATCACTGAAGCTTTCTTT
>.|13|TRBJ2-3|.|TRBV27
CASSDNPTDTQYF
TGTGCCAGCAGTGACAACCCCACAGATACGCAGTATTTT
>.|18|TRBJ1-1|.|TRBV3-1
CASSPGRGGLVGNTEAFF
TGTGCCAGCAGCCCAGGTAGAGGGGGTTTGGTAGGGAACACTGAAGCTTTCTTT
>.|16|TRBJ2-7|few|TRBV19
CASSISDWQGTYEQYF
TGTGCCAGTAGTATAAGTGATTGGCAGGGAACCTACGAGCAGTACTTC
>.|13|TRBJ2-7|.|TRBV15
CATSTKGGNEQYF
TGTGCCACCAGCACCAAAGGGGGGAACGAGCAGTACTTC
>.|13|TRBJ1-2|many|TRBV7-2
CASSPGLSYGYTF
TGTGCCAGCAGCCCCGGACTTTCTTATGGCTACACCTTC
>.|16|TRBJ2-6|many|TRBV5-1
CASSLAGLSGANVLTF
TGCGCCAGCAGCTTGGCAGGACTCTCTGGGGCCAACGTCCTGACTTTC
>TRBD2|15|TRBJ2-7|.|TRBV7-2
CASSSWNAPGGEQYF
TGTGCCAGCAGCTCGTGGAATGCACCGGGGGGGGAGCAGTACTTC
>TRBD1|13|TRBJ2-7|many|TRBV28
CASSIGTDYEQYF
TGTGCCAGCAGTATTGGGACAGACTACGAGCAGTACTTC
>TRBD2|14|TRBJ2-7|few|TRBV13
CASSSGLAQGEQYF
TGTGCCAGCAGCTCGGGACTAGCCCAGGGGGAGCAGTACTTC
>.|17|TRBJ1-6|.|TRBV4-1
CASSQDRGGSYNSPLHF
TGCGCCAGCAGCCAAGATCGGGGAGGATCCTATAATTCACCCCTCCACTTT
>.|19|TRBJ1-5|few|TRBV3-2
CASSQDILLGTGGGQPQHF
TGTGCCAGCAGCCAAGATATCTTGCTCGGGACAGGGGGCGGACAGCCCCAGCATTTT
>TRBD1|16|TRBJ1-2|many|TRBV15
CATSAPTGLGNYGYTF
TGTGCCACCAGCGCCCCGACAGGGTTGGGTAACTATGGCTACACCTTC
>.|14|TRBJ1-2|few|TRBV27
CASRGDTANYGYTF
TGTGCCAGCAGGGGAGACACAGCTAACTATGGCTACACCTTC
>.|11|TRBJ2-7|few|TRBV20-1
CSASGNDEQYF
TGCAGTGCTAGCGGGAATGACGAGCAGTACTTC
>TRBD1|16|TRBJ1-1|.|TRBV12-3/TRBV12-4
CASSRRTGFMNTEAFF
TGTGCCAGCAGTCGACGGACAGGCTTCATGAACACTGAAGCTTTCTTT
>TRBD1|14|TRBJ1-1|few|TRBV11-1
CASSQGTGGTEAFF
TGTGCCAGCAGCCAAGGGACAGGTGGTACTGAAGCTTTCTTT
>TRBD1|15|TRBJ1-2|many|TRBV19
CASSIGIGQAYGYTF
TGTGCCAGTAGTATAGGAATAGGACAGGCCTATGGCTACACCTTC
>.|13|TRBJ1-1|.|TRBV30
CAWRKSGWAEAFF
TGTGCCTGGAGAAAATCAGGGTGGGCTGAAGCTTTCTTT
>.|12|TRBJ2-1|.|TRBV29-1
CSVVKRRNEQFF
TGCAGCGTTGTCAAGCGTCGGAATGAGCAGTTCTTC
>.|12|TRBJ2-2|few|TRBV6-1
CASTPEDGELFF
TGTGCCAGCACCCCCGAGGACGGGGAGCTGTTTTTT
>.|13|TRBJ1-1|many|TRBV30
CAWSIWADTEAFF
TGTGCCTGGAGTATTTGGGCGGACACTGAAGCTTTCTTT
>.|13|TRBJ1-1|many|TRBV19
CASSHGLGAEAFF
TGTGCCAGTAGTCACGGACTGGGCGCTGAAGCTTTCTTT
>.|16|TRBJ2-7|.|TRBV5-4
CASSSGPSLSAYEQYF
TGTGCCAGCAGCTCCGGACCGAGCCTTTCGGCCTACGAGCAGTACTTC
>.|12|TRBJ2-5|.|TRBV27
CASRRGGETQYF
TGTGCCAGCCGACGAGGGGGAGAGACCCAGTACTTC
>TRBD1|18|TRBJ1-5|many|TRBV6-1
CASSPGRGHVGSNQPQHF
TGTGCCAGCAGTCCCGGGAGGGGGCATGTCGGGAGCAATCAGCCCCAGCATTTT
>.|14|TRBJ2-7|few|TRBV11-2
CASSLVGTVYEQYF
TGTGCCAGCAGCTTAGTGGGGACGGTTTACGAGCAGTACTTC
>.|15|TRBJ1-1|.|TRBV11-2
CASSLVTGRNTEAFF
TGTGCCAGCAGCTTAGTTACAGGGAGGAACACTGAAGCTTTCTTT
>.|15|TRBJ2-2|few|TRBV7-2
CAIPPGFPNTGELFF
TGTGCCATTCCCCCGGGATTTCCGAACACCGGGGAGCTGTTTTTT
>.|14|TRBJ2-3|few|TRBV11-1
CASSSTSFTDTQYF
TGTGCCAGCAGCTCCACTAGCTTCACAGATACGCAGTATTTT
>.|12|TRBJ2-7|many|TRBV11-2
CASSLVVDEQYF
TGTGCCAGCAGCTTAGTCGTCGACGAGCAGTACTTC
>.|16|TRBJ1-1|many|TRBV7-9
CASSLGLDHLGTEAFF
TGTGCCAGCAGCTTAGGGTTGGACCACTTAGGAACTGAAGCTTTCTTT
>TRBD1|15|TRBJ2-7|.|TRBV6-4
CASSYFDRASYEQYF
TGTGCCAGCAGTTACTTCGACAGGGCCTCCTACGAGCAGTACTTC
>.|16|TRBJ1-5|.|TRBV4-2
CASSPDGHQSNQPQHF
TGTGCCAGCAGCCCAGACGGACATCAGAGCAATCAGCCCCAGCATTTT
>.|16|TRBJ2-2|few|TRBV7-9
CASSLVATDYTGELFF
TGTGCCAGCAGCTTAGTCGCAACAGATTACACCGGGGAGCTGTTTTTT
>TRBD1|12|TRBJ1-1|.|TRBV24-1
CATSDPPRGAFF
TGTGCCACCAGTGACCCACCCAGGGGGGCTTTCTTT
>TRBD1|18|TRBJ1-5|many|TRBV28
CASSLEGARRPFNQPQHF
TGTGCCAGCAGTCTAGAGGGGGCGAGAAGACCCTTCAATCAGCCCCAGCATTTT
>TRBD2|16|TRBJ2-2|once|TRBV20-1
CSARHGGRANTGELFF
TGCAGTGCTAGGCACGGCGGGAGGGCCAACACCGGGGAGCTGTTTTTT
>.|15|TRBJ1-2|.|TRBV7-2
CASSLSARANYGYTF
TGTGCCAGCAGCTTAAGCGCCAGGGCTAACTATGGCTACACCTTC
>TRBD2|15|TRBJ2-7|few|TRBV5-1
CASSLGVAGGNEQYF
TGCGCCAGCAGCTTGGGTGTAGCGGGAGGGAACGAGCAGTACTTC